This is a list of T cell receptor beta chains from one sample in a study of blood T cell repertoires in COVID-19. Sequencing was performed with immunoSEQ multiplex PCR; in TCRdb, only in-frame clones are kept and a portion is missing. The sample has roughly 100,000 clones; approximately 86% are singletons. The specimen sequenced was peripheral blood. The receptors shown here come from a man aged 45-65 years with active or convalescent COVID-19. Both conserved end residues are part of each CDR3. Each record gives: clone size, J gene, CDR3 length, D gene, V gene, CDR3 protein, CDR3 DNA. The D gene is left open where the match is weak. Not all rows give a size; the values are once, few, many and, for expanded clones, a class.

abundance: few; j_gene: TRBJ1-3; len: 16; d_gene: NA; v_gene: TRBV30; CDR3aa: CAWSPGTSSSGNTIYF; CDR3nt: TGTGCCTGGAGTCCCGGGACTTCTAGTTCTGGAAACACCATATATTTT
abundance: NA; j_gene: TRBJ1-2; len: 16; d_gene: NA; v_gene: TRBV10-2; CDR3aa: CASSESRGALPYGYTF; CDR3nt: TGCGCCAGCAGTGAGTCCCGCGGGGCACTACCTTATGGCTACACCTTC
abundance: NA; j_gene: TRBJ2-1; len: 13; d_gene: NA; v_gene: TRBV6-5; CDR3aa: CASRFSGANEQFF; CDR3nt: TGTGCCAGCAGATTCAGCGGAGCTAATGAGCAGTTCTTC
abundance: NA; j_gene: TRBJ2-5; len: 14; d_gene: NA; v_gene: TRBV5-6; CDR3aa: CASSLSSEGGTQYF; CDR3nt: TGTGCCAGCAGCCTGTCCTCTGAAGGGGGGACCCAGTACTTC
abundance: NA; j_gene: TRBJ2-3; len: 15; d_gene: NA; v_gene: TRBV24-1; CDR3aa: CATSDSAGITDTQYF; CDR3nt: TGTGCCACCAGTGATTCGGCGGGGATTACAGATACGCAGTATTTT
abundance: NA; j_gene: TRBJ1-1; len: 14; d_gene: TRBD1; v_gene: TRBV6-1; CDR3aa: CASSDATGRTEAFF; CDR3nt: TGTGCCAGCAGTGATGCGACAGGGCGGACTGAAGCTTTCTTT
abundance: NA; j_gene: TRBJ2-5; len: 16; d_gene: NA; v_gene: TRBV7-2; CDR3aa: CASSFIGGPQQETQYF; CDR3nt: TGTGCCAGCAGCTTCATCGGGGGGCCTCAACAAGAGACCCAGTACTTC
abundance: NA; j_gene: TRBJ1-1; len: 11; d_gene: NA; v_gene: TRBV3-1/TRBV3-2; CDR3aa: CASRGGGEAFF; CDR3nt: TGTGCCAGCAGGGGGGGAGGTGAAGCTTTCTTT
abundance: NA; j_gene: TRBJ1-5; len: 14; d_gene: NA; v_gene: TRBV18; CDR3aa: CASSPGELNQPQHF; CDR3nt: TGTGCCAGCTCACCAGGGGAGTTGAATCAGCCCCAGCATTTT
abundance: once; j_gene: TRBJ1-4; len: 12; d_gene: NA; v_gene: TRBV6-5; CDR3aa: CASSYPREKLFF; CDR3nt: TGTGCCAGCAGCTACCCTAGGGAAAAACTGTTTTTT
abundance: NA; j_gene: TRBJ1-6; len: 14; d_gene: TRBD1; v_gene: TRBV5-1; CDR3aa: CASSTGQGDSPLHF; CDR3nt: TGCGCCAGCAGCACCGGACAGGGGGATTCACCCCTCCACTTT
abundance: NA; j_gene: TRBJ1-1; len: 13; d_gene: NA; v_gene: TRBV6-2/TRBV6-3; CDR3aa: CASSWGTYTEAFF; CDR3nt: TGTGCCAGCAGTTGGGGCACCTACACTGAAGCTTTCTTT
abundance: NA; j_gene: TRBJ1-2; len: 11; d_gene: NA; v_gene: TRBV20-1; CDR3aa: CSARTDYGYTF; CDR3nt: TGCAGTGCTAGGACAGACTATGGCTACACCTTC
abundance: NA; j_gene: TRBJ1-2; len: 14; d_gene: NA; v_gene: TRBV10-3; CDR3aa: CAISDPTGPYGYTF; CDR3nt: TGTGCCATCAGTGACCCTACAGGGCCCTATGGCTACACCTTC
abundance: once; j_gene: TRBJ1-2; len: 16; d_gene: NA; v_gene: TRBV7-6; CDR3aa: CASSPFPRRENYGYTF; CDR3nt: TGTGCCAGCAGCCCCTTCCCCCGGAGGGAGAACTATGGCTACACCTTC
abundance: NA; j_gene: TRBJ2-7; len: 16; d_gene: TRBD1; v_gene: TRBV18; CDR3aa: CASSPPTQGASYEQYF; CDR3nt: TGTGCCAGCTCACCACCCACCCAGGGGGCCTCATACGAGCAGTACTTC
abundance: NA; j_gene: TRBJ1-2; len: 12; d_gene: TRBD1; v_gene: TRBV7-8; CDR3aa: CASGTGLYGYTF; CDR3nt: TGTGCCAGCGGGACAGGCCTCTATGGCTACACCTTC
abundance: NA; j_gene: TRBJ2-3; len: 13; d_gene: NA; v_gene: TRBV24-1; CDR3aa: CATMDGGAYTQYF; CDR3nt: TGTGCCACCATGGACGGAGGGGCGTATACGCAGTATTTT
abundance: NA; j_gene: TRBJ2-1; len: 19; d_gene: TRBD1; v_gene: TRBV19; CDR3aa: CASSIQTGQGIRSYNEQFF; CDR3nt: TGTGCCAGTAGTATTCAAACGGGACAGGGGATACGGTCCTACAATGAGCAGTTCTTC
abundance: NA; j_gene: TRBJ1-1; len: 13; d_gene: TRBD1; v_gene: TRBV6-5; CDR3aa: CASRGQVNTEAFF; CDR3nt: TGTGCCAGCAGGGGACAGGTGAACACTGAAGCTTTCTTT
abundance: NA; j_gene: TRBJ1-3; len: 14; d_gene: NA; v_gene: TRBV27; CDR3aa: CASSLSPFGNTIYF; CDR3nt: TGTGCCAGCAGCCTTAGCCCTTTTGGAAACACCATATATTTT
abundance: medium-sized; j_gene: TRBJ1-1; len: 13; d_gene: NA; v_gene: TRBV14; CDR3aa: CASSLTANTEAFF; CDR3nt: TGTGCCAGCAGCCTAACAGCGAACACTGAAGCTTTCTTT
abundance: few; j_gene: TRBJ2-7; len: 14; d_gene: NA; v_gene: TRBV7-2; CDR3aa: CASSYTLEPDEQYF; CDR3nt: TGTGCCAGCAGCTACACACTAGAGCCAGACGAGCAGTACTTC
abundance: once; j_gene: TRBJ2-1; len: 18; d_gene: TRBD2; v_gene: TRBV15; CDR3aa: CATSRDTQSSGGAHVQFF; CDR3nt: TGTGCCACCAGCAGAGATACCCAATCTAGCGGGGGGGCCCACGTGCAGTTCTTC
abundance: NA; j_gene: TRBJ2-1; len: 13; d_gene: NA; v_gene: TRBV24-1; CDR3aa: CATSVGGGNEQFF; CDR3nt: TGTGCCACCAGTGTGGGGGGTGGCAATGAGCAGTTCTTC
abundance: NA; j_gene: TRBJ2-3; len: 15; d_gene: TRBD1; v_gene: TRBV4-3; CDR3aa: CASSQWTGTTDTQYF; CDR3nt: TGCGCCAGCAGCCAATGGACAGGGACCACAGATACGCAGTATTTT